The 13 T cell receptor beta chains presented below share a single source sample, sequenced in a study of cytomegalovirus exposure and HLA in healthy donors. The PCR was carried out with 60 Vbeta primers and 13 Jbeta primers. TCRdb's copy holds only in-frame clones and misses some; the assay was immunoSEQ multiplex PCR. The table has about 78,000 clones, 63% seen once. The specimen sequenced was PBMCs. The source of these receptors is a young man in good health and CMV-seropositive.

This clone was counted a few times. At one boundary the junction diverges from the germline segment, which might be a read error. The rearrangement uses TRBV7-7 and TRBJ2-5; 8 bases are a match to TRBD2. This CDR3 has 18 amino acids. CDR1 and CDR2 (germline): SSHAT, FNYEAQ (reference sequence). The CDR3 protein is CASSLGTSGVLGQETQYF. CDR3 DNA sequence: TGTGCTAGCAGCTTGGGGACTAGTGGTGTTTTAGGCCAAGAGACCCAGTACTTC.

The chain couples TRBV19 to TRBJ1-1; D is ambiguous. Trimming removed 5 bases at V and 4 bases at J, with 17 bases between. The CDR3 runs 15 residues. Germline CDR1 and CDR2: LNHDA and SQIVND (reference sequence). The CDR3 region is CASSHLRRAGTEAFF. The CDR3 nucleotides read TGTGCCAGTAGTCACCTGAGGCGGGCTGGCACTGAAGCTTTCTTT.

CDR3 loop: CASSPRDLAGGTDTQYF. The CDR3 DNA reads as TGTGCCAGCTCCCCAAGAGACCTAGCGGGGGGCACAGATACGCAGTATTTT. The rearrangement uses TRBV18 and TRBJ2-3, with 10 bases fitting TRBD2. From germline, CDR1 is KGHSH and CDR2 LQKENI. With 6 bases clipped from V and 1 base from J, the junction kept 10 bases outside the gene matches. The CDR3 has 17 amino acids.

A few counts support this clone. The chain couples TRBV5-1 to TRBJ2-1, with TRBD2 as a possible D gene (6 bases). CDR1 is SGHRS, CDR2 YFSETQ, per germline. Trimming shortened V by 4 bases and J by 0 bases, and 17 bases separated the two germline ends. The CDR3 totals 17 residues. Here the CDR3 DNA reads TGCGCCAGCAGCCCTGCCACCTCTAGCGACTCCTACAATGAGCAGTTCTTC. As protein: CASSPATSSDSYNEQFF.

The chain employs TRBV4-1 and TRBJ1-2; 10 bases align to TRBD1. V shed 3 bases and J 0 bases; nucleotides not matched to a gene: 4. Germline values: CDR1 MGHRA, CDR2 YSYEKL. The CDR3 has 16 residues. Here the CDR3 reads CASSQGQGNPNYGYTF. Here the CDR3 DNA reads TGCGCCAGCAGCCAGGGACAGGGGAATCCTAACTATGGCTACACCTTC.

The chain links TRBV27 to TRBJ1-5; 7 bases map to TRBD1. This CDR3 comprises 15 residues. Germline lookup yields CDR1 MNHEY and CDR2 SMNVEV (reference sequence). The trim removed 6 bases at V and 6 bases at J, leaving 11 bases unmatched. DNA of the CDR3: TGTGCCAGCAGCTGGGACAGTTCTTCTCTTCAGCCCCAGCATTTT. This gives the protein CASSWDSSSLQPQHF.

This chain connects TRBV7-3 to TRBJ1-2; maybe TRBD1 (5 bases). The CDR3 loop spans 13 amino acids. CDR1 SGHTA and CDR2 FQGTGA come from the germline V gene. The germline V and J ends were trimmed by 6 bases and 8 bases, with 16 bases remaining between them. The CDR3 DNA is TGTGCCAGCAGGGGCGCAGGACATGGGGGCTACACCTTC. Its translation: CASRGAGHGGYTF.

The chain couples TRBV11-2 to TRBJ2-5; 10 nucleotides align to TRBD1. Germline loops: CDR1 SGHAT, CDR2 FQNNGV. This CDR3 is built from 14 residues. The V segment lost 5 bases and the J segment 8 bases; nucleotides outside the gene matches: 8. CDR3 amino acids: CASSGMGQGFTQYF. CDR3 sequence (DNA): TGTGCCAGCAGCGGGATGGGACAGGGGTTTACCCAGTACTTC.

This chain uses TRBV28 with TRBJ2-1; 10 bases match TRBD1. After removal of 5 bases from V and 3 bases from J, the junction contained 4 bases not matched to a gene. The CDR3 consists of 15 residues. Germline CDR1 reads MDHEN; CDR2 reads SYDVKM. The CDR3 sequence is CASSPGQGDYNEQFF. The CDR3 nucleotides read TGTGCCAGCAGTCCCGGACAGGGGGACTACAATGAGCAGTTCTTC. Using reference TRBV28 and TRBJ2-1 for the parts outside the CDR3, the full variable domain is DVKVTQSSRYLVKRTGEKVFLECVQDMDHENMFWYRQDPGLGLRLIYFSYDVKMKEKGDIPEGYSVSREKKERFSLILESASTNQTSMYLCASSPGQGDYNEQFFGPGTRLTVL.

The J gene is TRBJ1-2, the V gene TRBV5-1; D unclear. V was pared by 3 bases and J by 3 bases, with 15 bases between. Germline V gives CDR1 SGHRS, CDR2 YFSETQ. This CDR3 has 15 residues. This chain's CDR3 is CASSSDGGGDYGYTF. The CDR3 nucleotides are TGCGCCAGCAGCTCGGACGGCGGAGGAGACTATGGCTACACCTTC.

This clone came up once. The chain employs TRBV7-3 and TRBJ2-1; D is possibly TRBD2 (7 bases). The V end lost 8 bases, the J end lost 7 bases, and 15 bases lay between the germline ends. Per the germline V gene, CDR1 is SGHTA and CDR2 is FQGTGA. This CDR3 comprises 13 residues. CDR3 DNA sequence: TGTGCCAGCGGTCTGGGAGGGACAAATGAGCAGTTCTTC. Amino acids: CASGLGGTNEQFF. Complete variable domain (other parts from reference TRBV7-3 and TRBJ2-1): GAGVSQTPSNKVTEKGKYVELRCDPISGHTALYWYRQSLGQGPEFLIYFQGTGAADDSGLPNDRFFAVRPEGSVSTLKIQRTERGDSAVYLCASGLGGTNEQFFGPGTRLTVL.

The chain links TRBV29-1 to TRBJ1-2; 7 bases agree with TRBD1. J lost 5 bases, V lost 4 bases, and 4 bases had no gene match. Germline CDR1 reads SQVTM; CDR2 reads ANQGSEA. The CDR3 contains 12 residues. The CDR3 nucleotides are TGCAGCGTTGTCGACAGGGAATATGGCTACACCTTC. Translated, it gives CSVVDREYGYTF.

The chain employs TRBV9 and TRBJ2-3; maybe TRBD2 (5 bases). CDR1 is SGDLS and CDR2 is YYNGEE in the germline V gene. Trimming removed 0 bases from V and 2 bases from J, with 13 bases in between. The CDR3 runs 16 residues. The CDR3 coding sequence is TGTGCCAGCAGCGTAGAAGGACTTACCATCACAGATACGCAGTATTTT. As protein: CASSVEGLTITDTQYF.